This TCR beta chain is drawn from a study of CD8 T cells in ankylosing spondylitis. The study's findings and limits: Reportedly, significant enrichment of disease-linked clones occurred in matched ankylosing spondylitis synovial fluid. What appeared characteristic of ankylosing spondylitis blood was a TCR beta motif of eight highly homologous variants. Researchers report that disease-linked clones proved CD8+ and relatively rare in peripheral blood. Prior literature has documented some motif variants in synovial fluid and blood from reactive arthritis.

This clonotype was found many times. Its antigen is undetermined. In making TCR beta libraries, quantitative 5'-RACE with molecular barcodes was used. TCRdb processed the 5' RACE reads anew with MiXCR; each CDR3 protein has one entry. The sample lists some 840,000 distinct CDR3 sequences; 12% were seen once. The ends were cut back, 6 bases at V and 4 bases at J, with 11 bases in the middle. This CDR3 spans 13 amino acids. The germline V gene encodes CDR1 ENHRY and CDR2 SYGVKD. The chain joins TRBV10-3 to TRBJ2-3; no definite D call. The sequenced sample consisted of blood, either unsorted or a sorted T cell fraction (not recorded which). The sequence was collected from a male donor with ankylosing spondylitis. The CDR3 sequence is CAIRNRFPDTQYF. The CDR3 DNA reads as TGTGCCATCAGGAATCGGTTCCCAGATACGCAGTATTTT.